Listed here are 8 T cell receptor beta chains from one sample, sequenced in a study of control samples from healthy donors and cancer patients. TCRdb's copy holds only in-frame clones and misses some; the assay was immunoSEQ multiplex PCR. The table shows 100,000 to 150,000 clones, with 90% occurring only once. The sample taken for sequencing was blood. These receptors originate from a man in his late teens or twenties in good health.

In this sample, this clone is medium-sized. This rearrangement joins TRBV6-2 or TRBV6-3 to TRBJ2-7; the match to TRBD1 covers 8 bases. The V gene end was trimmed by 4 bases and the J gene end by 5 bases; junction bases not matched to a gene: 1. This CDR3 has 12 residues. The germline V gene has CDR1 MNHEY and CDR2 SVGEGT. CDR3 in DNA: TGTGCCAGCAGTTCGACAGGGGACGAGCAGTACTTC. Its translation is CASSSTGDEQYF.

The rearrangement links TRBV5-1 to TRBJ2-7; weak D call: TRBD1 (5 bases). This CDR3 contains 14 residues. The ends were cut back, 2 bases at V and 3 bases at J, with 12 bases in the middle. CDR1 is SGHRS and CDR2 is YFSETQ in the germline V gene. The CDR3 DNA reads as TGCGCCAGCAGCTTCGCATTCAGGGACTACGAGCAGTACTTC. Its translation is CASSFAFRDYEQYF.

The rearrangement uses TRBV5-1 and TRBJ2-5; 10 bases agree with TRBD2. There are 16 residues in the CDR3. With V trimmed by 1 base and J by 4 bases, 7 bases remained unmatched. From germline, CDR1 is SGHRS and CDR2 YFSETQ. CDR3 nucleotide sequence: TGCGCCAGCAGCTTGACAGCGGGGGGGCCGAGAGAGACCCAGTACTTC. Its protein is CASSLTAGGPRETQYF.

This chain uses TRBV18 with TRBJ1-1, with TRBD1 identical over 7 bases. The junction had 2 bases not matched to a gene; V was cut back by 4 bases and J by 0 bases. This CDR3 has 14 residues. The germline V gene encodes CDR1 KGHSH and CDR2 LQKENI. The CDR3 is CASSQGQVNTEAFF. As DNA, the CDR3 is TGTGCCAGCTCACAAGGACAGGTGAACACTGAAGCTTTCTTT.

J is TRBJ2-7 and V is TRBV15; the D gene is possibly TRBD1 (6 bases). Trimming cost V 5 bases and J 2 bases, with 16 bases left between them. Germline V gives CDR1 LNHNV, CDR2 YYDKDF (reference sequence). The CDR3 consists of 15 residues. The CDR3 sequence: CATSGEFGQPYEQYF. CDR3 in DNA: TGTGCCACCAGCGGGGAATTTGGACAGCCCTACGAGCAGTACTTC.

The CDR3 DNA reads TGTGCCAGCTCACCACAAGACGGTATCACCGGGGAGCTGTTTTTT. As protein: CASSPQDGITGELFF. The V and J genes are TRBV18 and TRBJ2-2; D is ambiguous. The ends were cut back, 1 base at V and 4 bases at J, with 10 bases in the middle. Germline V gene data show CDR1 as KGHSH and CDR2 as LQKENI. The length of the CDR3 is 15 residues.

About this clone: The same CDR3 can be traced to other DNA sequences in this sample. The genes are TRBV30 and TRBJ2-2; D call uncertain. Germline values: CDR1 GTSNPN, CDR2 SVGIG (reference sequence). This CDR3 has 12 amino acids. The V and J ends lost 1 base and 1 base respectively, with 1 base between them. The CDR3 here is CAWSGNTGELFF. As DNA, the CDR3 is TGTGCCTGGAGTGGGAACACCGGGGAGCTGTTTTTT.

The chain is built from TRBV23-1 and TRBJ2-5, with D possibly being TRBD2 (6 bases). TRBV23-1 is an open reading frame, and its role is uncertain. The CDR3 is made up of 15 amino acids. Trimming stripped 4 bases from V and 2 bases from J, with 14 bases between. CDR3 coding DNA: TGCGCCAGCAGTCCATTTCCCCGGGGGCAAGAGACCCAGTACTTC. Protein product: CASSPFPRGQETQYF.